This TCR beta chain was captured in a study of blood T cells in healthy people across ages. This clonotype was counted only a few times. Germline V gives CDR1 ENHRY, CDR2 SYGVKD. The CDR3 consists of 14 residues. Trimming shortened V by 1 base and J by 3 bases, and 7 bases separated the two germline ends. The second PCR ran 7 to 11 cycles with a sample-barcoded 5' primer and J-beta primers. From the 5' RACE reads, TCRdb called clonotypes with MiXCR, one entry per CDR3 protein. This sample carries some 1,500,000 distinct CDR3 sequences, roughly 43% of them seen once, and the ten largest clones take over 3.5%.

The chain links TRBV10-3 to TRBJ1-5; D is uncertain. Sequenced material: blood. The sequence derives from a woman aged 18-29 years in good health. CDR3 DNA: TGTGCCATCAGTGAGTGGGCGGACAATCAGCCCCAGCATTTT. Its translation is CAISEWADNQPQHF.